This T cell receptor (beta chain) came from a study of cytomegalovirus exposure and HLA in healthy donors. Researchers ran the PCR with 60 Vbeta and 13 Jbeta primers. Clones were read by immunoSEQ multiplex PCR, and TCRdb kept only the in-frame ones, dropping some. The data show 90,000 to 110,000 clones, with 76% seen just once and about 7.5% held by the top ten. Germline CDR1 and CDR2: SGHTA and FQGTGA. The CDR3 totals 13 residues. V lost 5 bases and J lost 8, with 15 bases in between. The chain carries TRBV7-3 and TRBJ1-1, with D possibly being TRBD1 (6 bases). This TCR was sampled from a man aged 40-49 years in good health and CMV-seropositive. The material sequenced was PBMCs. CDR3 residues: CASSPRGGSEAFF. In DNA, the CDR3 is TGTGCCAGCAGCCCTAGGGGGGGATCGGAAGCTTTCTTT. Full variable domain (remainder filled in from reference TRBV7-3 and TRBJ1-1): GAGVSQTPSNKVTEKGKYVELRCDPISGHTALYWYRQSLGQGPEFLIYFQGTGAADDSGLPNDRFFAVRPEGSVSTLKIQRTERGDSAVYLCASSPRGGSEAFFGQGTRLTVV.